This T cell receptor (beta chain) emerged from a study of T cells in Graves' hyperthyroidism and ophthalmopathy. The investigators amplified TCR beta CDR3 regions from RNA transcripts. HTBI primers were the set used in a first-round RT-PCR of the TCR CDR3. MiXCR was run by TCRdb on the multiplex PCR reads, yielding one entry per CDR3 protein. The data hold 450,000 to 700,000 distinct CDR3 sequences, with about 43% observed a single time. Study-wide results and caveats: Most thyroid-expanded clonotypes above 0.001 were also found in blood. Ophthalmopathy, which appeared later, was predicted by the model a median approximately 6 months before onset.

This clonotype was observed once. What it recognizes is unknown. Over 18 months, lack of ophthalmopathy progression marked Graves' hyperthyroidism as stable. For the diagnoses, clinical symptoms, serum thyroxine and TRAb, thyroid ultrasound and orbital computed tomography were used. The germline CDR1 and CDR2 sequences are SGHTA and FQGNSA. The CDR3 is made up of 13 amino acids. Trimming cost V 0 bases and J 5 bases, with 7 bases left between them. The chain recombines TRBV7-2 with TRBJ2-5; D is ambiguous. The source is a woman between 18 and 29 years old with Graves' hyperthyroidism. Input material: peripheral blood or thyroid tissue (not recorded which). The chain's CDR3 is CASSLATFETQYF. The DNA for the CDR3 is TGTGCCAGCAGCTTAGCCACTTTCGAGACCCAGTACTTC.